A single sample gave rise to the 5 T cell receptor beta chains below, sequenced in a study of cytomegalovirus exposure and HLA in healthy donors. With 60 Vbeta and 13 Jbeta primers, the PCR was carried out. Clones were read by immunoSEQ multiplex PCR, and TCRdb kept only the in-frame ones, dropping some. This sample has roughly 140,000 clones, with approximately 72% found just once. The sequencing sample was made of PBMCs. These TCRs come from a man between 40 and 49 years old in good health and CMV-seronegative.

This chain uses TRBV4-3 with TRBJ2-3; D gene ambiguous. V lost 4 bases to trimming and J lost 2 bases, with 7 bases between them. The CDR3 length is 13 residues. Per the germline V gene, CDR1 is LGHNA and CDR2 is YSLEER. As DNA, the CDR3 is TGCGCCAGCAGCCCACGGTACACAGATACGCAGTATTTT. It is translated as CASSPRYTDTQYF.

This chain connects TRBV14 to TRBJ2-7; D is possibly TRBD1 (5 bases). Germline values: CDR1 SGHDN, CDR2 FVKESK. The CDR3 contains 17 residues. Trimming shortened V by 3 bases and J by 2 bases, and 20 bases separated the two germline ends. The CDR3 DNA follows: TGTGCCAGCAGCCACCCTACTACAGGAGACGCAACCTACGAGCAGTACTTC. Translation gives CASSHPTTGDATYEQYF.

The chain has TRBV5-4 and TRBJ1-4; no clear D. Trimming took 3 bases from V and 1 from J, leaving 7 bases between them. CDR1 is SGHNT, CDR2 YYREEE, per germline (reference sequence). The CDR3 extends over 14 amino acids. The CDR3 region is CASSSRGTNEKLFF. The CDR3 DNA reads TGTGCCAGCAGCTCACGGGGAACTAATGAAAAACTGTTTTTT.

The chain has TRBV4-1 and TRBJ2-7, with D uncertain. V lost 5 bases and J lost 0, with 14 bases in between. Germline-derived CDR1 and CDR2 are MGHRA and YSYEKL. The CDR3 has 15 amino acids. As DNA, the CDR3 is TGCGCCAGCAGCAGTACCCGAGACACCTCCTACGAGCAGTACTTC. This encodes CASSSTRDTSYEQYF.

The chain carries TRBV7-9 and TRBJ1-5; 7 bases align to TRBD1. The V gene's germline CDR1 is SEHNR and CDR2 FQNEAQ (reference sequence). J was trimmed by 3 bases and V by 5 bases; bases with no gene match: 13. This CDR3 region has 17 residues. For the CDR3, the DNA is TGTGCCAGCAGCCCGGAGATCTTGGACAGGAACAATCAGCCCCAGCATTTT. It yields the protein CASSPEILDRNNQPQHF.